The rows below give T cell receptor beta chains drawn from one sample of a study of OX40 agonist ivuxolimab in advanced cancers. Measured with immunoSEQ multiplex PCR; TCRdb has only the in-frame clones, and not every one. The table records tens of thousands of clones, around 80% of them present only once. Source: CD4+ or CD8+ T cells sorted from blood, taken in a trial of the OX40 agonist ivuxolimab. Receptor source: an adult with an advanced solid tumor such as melanoma, head and neck, liver or kidney cancer. CDR3s include the opening cysteine and the closing phenylalanine or tryptophan. Fields, in order: D gene, clone size, V gene, J gene, CDR3 protein, CDR3 DNA. The D gene is left open where the match is weak. Clone size appears in some rows only: once, few, many, or a class for an expanded clone.

d_gene: -; abundance: -; v_gene: TRBV7-9; j_gene: TRBJ1-1; CDR3aa: CASSLALLNTEAFF; CDR3nt: TGTGCCAGCAGCTTAGCCCTACTGAACACTGAAGCTTTCTTT
d_gene: -; abundance: -; v_gene: TRBV6-5; j_gene: TRBJ2-3; CDR3aa: CASSSRADTQYF; CDR3nt: TGTGCCAGCAGCTCTAGGGCAGATACGCAGTATTTT
d_gene: -; abundance: -; v_gene: TRBV7-2; j_gene: TRBJ1-2; CDR3aa: CASSPDWEYGYTF; CDR3nt: TGTGCCAGCAGCCCCGATTGGGAATATGGCTACACCTTC
d_gene: -; abundance: -; v_gene: TRBV28; j_gene: TRBJ1-5; CDR3aa: CASSLAQTYQPQHF; CDR3nt: TGTGCCAGCAGTTTAGCACAGACCTATCAGCCCCAGCATTTT
d_gene: -; abundance: -; v_gene: TRBV2; j_gene: TRBJ2-1; CDR3aa: CASSEDQMRQFF; CDR3nt: TGTGCCAGCAGTGAAGACCAGATGCGGCAGTTCTTC
d_gene: -; abundance: -; v_gene: TRBV14; j_gene: TRBJ1-6; CDR3aa: CASSQDRQTFNSPLHF; CDR3nt: TGTGCCAGCAGCCAAGATCGACAGACGTTCAATTCACCCCTCCACTTT
d_gene: TRBD1; abundance: -; v_gene: TRBV5-1; j_gene: TRBJ1-1; CDR3aa: CASSLAQGAVNTEAFF; CDR3nt: TGCGCCAGCAGCTTGGCACAGGGGGCTGTGAACACTGAAGCTTTCTTT
d_gene: -; abundance: -; v_gene: TRBV7-2; j_gene: TRBJ2-5; CDR3aa: CASSSAWETQYF; CDR3nt: TGTGCCAGCAGCTCCGCGTGGGAGACCCAGTACTTC
d_gene: TRBD2; abundance: -; v_gene: TRBV10-3; j_gene: TRBJ2-5; CDR3aa: CAIRGTSGGQETQYF; CDR3nt: TGTGCCATCAGAGGGACTAGCGGGGGACAAGAGACCCAGTACTTC
d_gene: TRBD1; abundance: -; v_gene: TRBV6-5; j_gene: TRBJ1-6; CDR3aa: CASSYLGQGLHSPLHF; CDR3nt: TGTGCCAGCAGTTACTTAGGACAGGGGCTGCATTCACCCCTCCACTTT
d_gene: -; abundance: -; v_gene: TRBV29-1; j_gene: TRBJ2-3; CDR3aa: CSVRDSTDTQYF; CDR3nt: TGCAGCGTTCGGGACAGCACAGATACGCAGTATTTT
d_gene: -; abundance: -; v_gene: TRBV5-1; j_gene: TRBJ1-1; CDR3aa: CASSSGSMNTEAFF; CDR3nt: TGCGCCAGCAGCTCGGGCAGTATGAACACTGAAGCTTTCTTT
d_gene: -; abundance: -; v_gene: TRBV2; j_gene: TRBJ2-7; CDR3aa: CASSPRESYEQYF; CDR3nt: TGTGCCAGCAGTCCCCGGGAGTCCTACGAGCAGTACTTC
d_gene: -; abundance: -; v_gene: TRBV9; j_gene: TRBJ1-1; CDR3aa: CASSVGDNTEAFF; CDR3nt: TGTGCCAGCAGCGTAGGGGACAACACTGAAGCTTTCTTT
d_gene: -; abundance: -; v_gene: TRBV30; j_gene: TRBJ2-3; CDR3aa: CAWSVGTDTQYF; CDR3nt: TGTGCCTGGAGTGTTGGCACAGATACGCAGTATTTT
d_gene: -; abundance: once; v_gene: TRBV6-5; j_gene: TRBJ1-5; CDR3aa: CASSSKYLSNQPQHF; CDR3nt: TGTGCCAGCAGCTCTAAGTACCTTAGCAATCAGCCCCAGCATTTT
d_gene: TRBD2; abundance: -; v_gene: TRBV6-6; j_gene: TRBJ2-2; CDR3aa: CASSYHREAGELFF; CDR3nt: TGTGCCAGCAGTTACCACCGGGAGGCCGGGGAGCTGTTTTTT
d_gene: TRBD2; abundance: -; v_gene: TRBV4-1; j_gene: TRBJ2-3; CDR3aa: CASSLSAAGDSDTQYF; CDR3nt: TGCGCCAGCAGCCTATCAGCGGCGGGAGACTCGGATACGCAGTATTTT
d_gene: TRBD2; abundance: once; v_gene: TRBV19; j_gene: TRBJ2-1; CDR3aa: CASSTGPGGGNEQFF; CDR3nt: TGTGCCAGTAGTACCGGGCCCGGGGGGGGCAATGAGCAGTTCTTC
d_gene: -; abundance: many; v_gene: TRBV7-9; j_gene: TRBJ1-3; CDR3aa: CASSLGTLGNTIYF; CDR3nt: TGTGCCAGCAGCTTAGGGACATTGGGAAACACCATATATTTT
d_gene: -; abundance: -; v_gene: TRBV6-5; j_gene: TRBJ1-2; CDR3aa: CASSYDSGNYGYTF; CDR3nt: TGTGCCAGCAGTTACGATTCGGGAAACTATGGCTACACCTTC
d_gene: -; abundance: once; v_gene: TRBV18; j_gene: TRBJ2-6; CDR3aa: CASSPKHSSGANVLTF; CDR3nt: TGTGCCAGCTCACCGAAACATAGCTCTGGGGCCAACGTCCTGACTTTC
d_gene: -; abundance: once; v_gene: TRBV7-9; j_gene: TRBJ2-3; CDR3aa: CASRSTTDTQYF; CDR3nt: TGTGCCAGCAGGTCGACCACAGATACGCAGTATTTT
d_gene: -; abundance: once; v_gene: TRBV20-1; j_gene: TRBJ2-5; CDR3aa: CSAGKETQYF; CDR3nt: TGCAGTGCGGGGAAAGAGACCCAGTACTTC
d_gene: -; abundance: -; v_gene: TRBV2; j_gene: TRBJ1-5; CDR3aa: CASSARGPGSNQPQHF; CDR3nt: TGTGCCAGCAGTGCCCGGGGGCCGGGGAGTAATCAGCCCCAGCATTTT
d_gene: -; abundance: -; v_gene: TRBV27; j_gene: TRBJ1-3; CDR3aa: CASTQARVQSGNTIYF; CDR3nt: TGTGCCAGCACCCAGGCAAGGGTACAGTCTGGAAACACCATATATTTT
d_gene: TRBD1; abundance: -; v_gene: TRBV28; j_gene: TRBJ2-5; CDR3aa: CASSSPGGLETQYF; CDR3nt: TGTGCCAGCAGTTCGCCAGGGGGCTTGGAGACCCAGTACTTC
d_gene: TRBD2; abundance: -; v_gene: TRBV5-1; j_gene: TRBJ2-2; CDR3aa: CASSFGLLGRVVRELFF; CDR3nt: TGCGCCAGCAGCTTTGGGCTTTTGGGGAGGGTTGTGAGGGAGCTGTTTTTT
d_gene: TRBD1; abundance: -; v_gene: TRBV2; j_gene: TRBJ2-2; CDR3aa: CASKARGLLNTGELFF; CDR3nt: TGTGCCAGCAAGGCCAGGGGGCTTCTAAACACCGGGGAGCTGTTTTTT
d_gene: -; abundance: -; v_gene: TRBV7-2; j_gene: TRBJ1-3; CDR3aa: CASSLNSGNTIYF; CDR3nt: TGTGCCAGCAGCTTAAACTCTGGAAACACCATATATTTT
d_gene: TRBD1; abundance: -; v_gene: TRBV7-6; j_gene: TRBJ1-3; CDR3aa: CASSPGTGAGNTIYF; CDR3nt: TGTGCCAGCAGCCCTGGGACAGGGGCTGGAAACACCATATATTTT
d_gene: TRBD1; abundance: -; v_gene: TRBV14; j_gene: TRBJ1-2; CDR3aa: CASSVRDRASPNYGYTF; CDR3nt: TGTGCCAGCAGCGTCCGGGACAGGGCATCGCCCAACTATGGCTACACCTTC
d_gene: -; abundance: -; v_gene: TRBV19; j_gene: TRBJ2-1; CDR3aa: CASSTRADGLWDEQFF; CDR3nt: TGTGCCAGTAGCACTCGAGCGGACGGACTTTGGGATGAGCAGTTCTTC
d_gene: -; abundance: once; v_gene: TRBV10-3; j_gene: TRBJ1-4; CDR3aa: CAISESAGGEKLFF; CDR3nt: TGTGCCATCAGTGAGTCGGCGGGAGGCGAAAAACTGTTTTTT
d_gene: -; abundance: -; v_gene: TRBV10-3; j_gene: TRBJ2-3; CDR3aa: CAISESTSSTTQYF; CDR3nt: TGTGCCATCAGTGAGTCGACTTCTAGCACTACGCAGTATTTT
d_gene: TRBD1; abundance: -; v_gene: TRBV7-6; j_gene: TRBJ2-1; CDR3aa: CASSWGQYNEQFF; CDR3nt: TGTGCCAGCAGCTGGGGACAGTACAATGAGCAGTTCTTC
d_gene: -; abundance: -; v_gene: TRBV28; j_gene: TRBJ2-7; CDR3aa: CASGLTPNYEQYF; CDR3nt: TGTGCCAGCGGACTGACACCGAACTACGAGCAGTACTTC
d_gene: -; abundance: -; v_gene: TRBV7-9; j_gene: TRBJ2-3; CDR3aa: CASSLRSSGGEDTQYF; CDR3nt: TGTGCCAGCAGCTTACGATCCAGCGGAGGGGAAGATACGCAGTATTTT
d_gene: TRBD2; abundance: -; v_gene: TRBV27; j_gene: TRBJ2-5; CDR3aa: CASSPGGTRGFGAQYF; CDR3nt: TGTGCCAGCAGTCCTGGGGGGACTAGGGGGTTCGGGGCCCAGTACTTC
d_gene: TRBD1; abundance: -; v_gene: TRBV30; j_gene: TRBJ2-1; CDR3aa: CAWERDRSGEQFF; CDR3nt: TGTGCCTGGGAGAGGGACAGATCCGGGGAGCAGTTCTTC
d_gene: TRBD2; abundance: -; v_gene: TRBV2; j_gene: TRBJ2-3; CDR3aa: CASSGLAGAVGTDTQYF; CDR3nt: TGTGCCAGCAGCGGACTAGCGGGGGCCGTGGGCACAGATACGCAGTATTTT
d_gene: -; abundance: -; v_gene: TRBV20-1; j_gene: TRBJ2-7; CDR3aa: CSASSPDEQYF; CDR3nt: TGCAGTGCTAGTTCTCCCGACGAGCAGTACTTC
d_gene: -; abundance: -; v_gene: TRBV5-1; j_gene: TRBJ2-2; CDR3aa: CASSLGKMDTGELFF; CDR3nt: TGCGCCAGCAGCTTGGGGAAGATGGACACCGGGGAGCTGTTTTTT
d_gene: -; abundance: -; v_gene: TRBV5-1; j_gene: TRBJ1-1; CDR3aa: CASSLAQGFTEAFF; CDR3nt: TGCGCCAGCAGCTTGGCTCAGGGATTCACTGAAGCTTTCTTT
d_gene: TRBD1; abundance: -; v_gene: TRBV6-5; j_gene: TRBJ1-1; CDR3aa: CASWPGGSNTEAFF; CDR3nt: TGTGCCAGCTGGCCAGGGGGCTCGAACACTGAAGCTTTCTTT
d_gene: -; abundance: -; v_gene: TRBV19; j_gene: TRBJ2-2; CDR3aa: CASRGDSNTGELFF; CDR3nt: TGTGCCAGTAGGGGTGACTCCAACACCGGGGAGCTGTTTTTT
d_gene: TRBD1; abundance: -; v_gene: TRBV6-5; j_gene: TRBJ1-5; CDR3aa: CASREGQHNQPQHF; CDR3nt: TGTGCCAGCAGAGAGGGACAGCACAATCAGCCCCAGCATTTT
d_gene: TRBD1; abundance: -; v_gene: TRBV28; j_gene: TRBJ1-5; CDR3aa: CASSLGYDRDYQPQHF; CDR3nt: TGTGCCAGCAGTTTAGGCTACGACAGGGACTATCAGCCCCAGCATTTT